The sequence of this T cell receptor (beta chain) was determined in a study of T cell changes during pregnancy in multiple sclerosis. Only in-frame clones appear in the TCRdb table, and some are missing; sequencing was by immunoSEQ multiplex PCR. Of tens of thousands of clones in the sample, 85% to 95% are singletons; the top ten hold less than 0.75%. This CDR3 has 14 residues. Trimming took off 6 bases at V and 0 bases at J, with 6 bases between the two ends. CDR1 is KGHSH and CDR2 is LQKENI in the germline V gene. The receptor comes from a female donor with multiple sclerosis, enrolled in a pregnancy study. V is TRBV18 and J is TRBJ1-6; D ambiguous. The material was CD4+ T cells from peripheral blood mononuclear cells, obtained in the third trimester of pregnancy. In DNA form, the CDR3 reads TGTGCCAGCTCCCCGAGCTCCTATAATTCACCCCTCCACTTT. Amino acid sequence: CASSPSSYNSPLHF.